The sequence of this TCR beta chain was determined in a study of T-cell reconstitution after alpha-beta-depleted transplantation in children. Study-wide results and caveats: At the one-year point after transplant, T-cell counts and TCRbeta diversity were found to come mostly from T cells that had been newly produced.

Researchers prepared the TCRbeta library using unique molecular identifiers, the study reports. TCRdb called the PCR reads again in MiXCR, with one record for every CDR3 protein. The sample consists of around 250,000 distinct CDR3 sequences, more than 20% of them appearing once. The length of the CDR3 is 14 residues. Germline V lookup: CDR1 DFQATT, CDR2 SNEGSKA (reference sequence). With V trimmed by 5 bases and J by 5 bases, 7 bases remained unmatched. The table lists this clonotype with many counts. Its matching antigen is unknown. J is TRBJ2-3 and V is TRBV20-1, with 10 nucleotides matching TRBD1. The sequencing here drew on PBMCs, taken before TCRalphabeta/CD19-depleted stem cell transplant. The receptor was isolated from a girl aged 2 to 9 with Fanconi anemia, due to receive a stem cell transplant. CDR3 in amino acids: CSAWDRGDGDTQYF. DNA for the CDR3: TGCAGTGCTTGGGACAGGGGTGATGGAGATACGCAGTATTTT.